The following is a TCR beta chain sequence with its context. The data originate from a study of blood T cell repertoires in COVID-19. On the study more broadly: Samples taken during acute and convalescent COVID-19 were collected in the United States, Italy and Spain. PBMCs, B-cell-depleted T cells, or T cells provided the cDNA or gDNA that made up the material.

J gave up 0 bases and V 2 bases, and 6 bases lay outside the gene matches. There are 16 residues in the CDR3. Germline V gives CDR1 SGHVS, CDR2 FNYEAQ. Per the authors' pipeline: From reference gene primer amplification, estimates of nucleated cell counts were derived. TCRdb keeps only in-frame clones here, not all; method: immunoSEQ multiplex PCR. The DNA gave D and trimming, while V, J and clone size come from that table. The data contain some 100,000 clones, about 80% of them seen just once; the ten biggest clones take up around 29%. Sequences were obtained from peripheral blood. This sequence was found in a man between 65 and 85 years old with active or convalescent COVID-19. V usage is TRBV7-6 and J usage is TRBJ1-2; 7 nucleotides align to TRBD1. CDR3 sequence reads: CASSLRQGYTNYGYTF. The CDR3, as DNA: TGTGCCAGCAGCTTAAGACAGGGATATACTAACTATGGCTACACCTTC.